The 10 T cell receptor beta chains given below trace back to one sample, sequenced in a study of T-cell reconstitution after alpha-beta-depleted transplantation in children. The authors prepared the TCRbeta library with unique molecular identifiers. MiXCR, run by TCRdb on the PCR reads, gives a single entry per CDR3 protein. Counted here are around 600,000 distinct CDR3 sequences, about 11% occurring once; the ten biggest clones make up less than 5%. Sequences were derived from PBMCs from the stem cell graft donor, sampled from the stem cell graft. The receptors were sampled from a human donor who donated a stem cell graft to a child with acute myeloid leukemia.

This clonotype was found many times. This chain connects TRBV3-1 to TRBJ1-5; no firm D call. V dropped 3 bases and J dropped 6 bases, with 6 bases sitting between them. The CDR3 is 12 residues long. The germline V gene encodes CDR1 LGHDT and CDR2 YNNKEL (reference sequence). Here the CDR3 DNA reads TGTGCCAGCAGCCATCCAGGTCAGCCCCAGCATTTT. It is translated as CASSHPGQPQHF.

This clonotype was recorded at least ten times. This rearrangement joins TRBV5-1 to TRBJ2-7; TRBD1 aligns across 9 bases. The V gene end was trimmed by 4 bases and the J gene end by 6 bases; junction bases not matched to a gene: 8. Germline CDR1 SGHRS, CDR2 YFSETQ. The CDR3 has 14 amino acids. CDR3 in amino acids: CASSRPGQGLEQYF. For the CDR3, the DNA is TGCGCCAGCAGCAGACCGGGACAGGGACTCGAGCAGTACTTC.

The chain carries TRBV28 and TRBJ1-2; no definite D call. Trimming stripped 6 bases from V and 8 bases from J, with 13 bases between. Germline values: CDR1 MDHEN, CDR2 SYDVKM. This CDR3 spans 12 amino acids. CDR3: CASRLRQTGYTF. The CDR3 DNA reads TGTGCCAGCAGGCTCAGGCAAACGGGCTACACCTTC.

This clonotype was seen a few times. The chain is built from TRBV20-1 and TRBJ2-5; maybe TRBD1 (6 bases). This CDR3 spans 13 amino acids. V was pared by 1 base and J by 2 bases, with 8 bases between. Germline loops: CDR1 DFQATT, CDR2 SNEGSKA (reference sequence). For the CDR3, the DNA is TGCAGTGCTAGAGGGGGGCAACAAGAGACCCAGTACTTC. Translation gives CSARGGQQETQYF.

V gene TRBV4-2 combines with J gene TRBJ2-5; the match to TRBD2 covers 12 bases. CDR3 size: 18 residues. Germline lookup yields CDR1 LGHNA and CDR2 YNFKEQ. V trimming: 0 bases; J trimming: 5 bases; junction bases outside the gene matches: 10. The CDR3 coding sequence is TGTGCCAGCAGCCAAGATAGGCTAGCGGGAGGGTCTGGGGAGACCCAGTACTTC. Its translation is CASSQDRLAGGSGETQYF.

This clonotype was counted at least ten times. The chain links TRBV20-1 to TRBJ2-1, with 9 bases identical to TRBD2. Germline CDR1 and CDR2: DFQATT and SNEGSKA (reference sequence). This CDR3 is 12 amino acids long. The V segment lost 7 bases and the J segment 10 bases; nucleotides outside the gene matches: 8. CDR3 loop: CSVTSGSSEQFF. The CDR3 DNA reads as TGCAGTGTCACTAGCGGGTCCTCAGAGCAGTTCTTC.

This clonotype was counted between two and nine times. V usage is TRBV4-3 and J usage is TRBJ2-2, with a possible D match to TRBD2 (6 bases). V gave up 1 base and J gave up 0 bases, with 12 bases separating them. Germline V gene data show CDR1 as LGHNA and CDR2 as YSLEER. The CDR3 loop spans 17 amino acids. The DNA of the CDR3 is TGCGCCAGCAGCCAAGTAACCGGGAGACCGAACACCGGGGAGCTGTTTTTT. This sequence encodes CASSQVTGRPNTGELFF.

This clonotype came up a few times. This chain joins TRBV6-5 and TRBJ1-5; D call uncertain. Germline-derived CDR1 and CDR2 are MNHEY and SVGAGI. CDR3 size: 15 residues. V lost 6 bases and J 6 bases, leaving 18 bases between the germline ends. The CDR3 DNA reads TGTGCCAGCAGCCACTCCGATGGCGGGAGTCAGCCCCAGCATTTT. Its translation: CASSHSDGGSQPQHF.

The CDR3 sequence: CASSFSAGVETQYF. CDR3 DNA: TGTGCCAGCAGCTTTTCAGCGGGAGTGGAGACCCAGTACTTC. V and J are TRBV5-4 and TRBJ2-5; 8 positions agree with TRBD2. Germline V CDR1 and CDR2: SGHNT, YYREEE (reference sequence). The CDR3 totals 14 residues. Losses at the gene ends were 2 bases for V and 5 bases for J; bases not matched to a gene: 5.

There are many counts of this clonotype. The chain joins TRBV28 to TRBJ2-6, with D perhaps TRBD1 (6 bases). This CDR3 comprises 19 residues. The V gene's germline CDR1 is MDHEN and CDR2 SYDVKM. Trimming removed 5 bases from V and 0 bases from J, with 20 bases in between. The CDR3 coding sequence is TGTGCCAGCAGTCACCCGACCAGGGGCCTCCACTCTGGGGCCAACGTCCTGACTTTC. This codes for CASSHPTRGLHSGANVLTF.